What follows are 7 T cell receptor beta chains derived from one specimen sequenced in a study of blood T cells in healthy people across ages. Using a J-beta primer mix together with a sample-barcoded 5' primer, a second PCR was run for roughly 7 to 11 cycles. TCRdb re-derived calls from the 5' RACE reads in MiXCR, one entry per CDR3 protein. There are 1.5 million to 2 million distinct CDR3 sequences in the sample; around half occur only once, and roughly 2.1% lies in the top ten. Source material: blood. These TCRs come from a woman aged 40 to 50 in good health.

This clonotype was detected a few times. The chain carries TRBV7-2 and TRBJ2-7, with 11 bases aligning to TRBD2. Germline V gene lookup returns CDR1 SGHTA and CDR2 FQGNSA. The CDR3 extends over 16 amino acids. J gave up 3 bases and V 4 bases, and 8 bases lay outside the gene matches. In DNA form, the CDR3 reads TGTGCCAGCAGCTATCTCCTCCTAGCGGGGGGCTACGAGCAGTACTTC. As protein: CASSYLLLAGGYEQYF.

The chain links TRBV20-1 to TRBJ2-1; D is undetermined. The last part of the DNA fits TRBJ2-7 better; the J call may be wrong. The CDR3 is made up of 14 amino acids. Germline CDR1 reads DFQATT; CDR2 reads SNEGSKA (reference sequence). The CDR3 loop reads CSANRPQAYNEQYF. Here the CDR3 DNA reads TGCAGTGCTAATCGGCCGCAGGCCTACAATGAGCAGTACTTC.

V and J are TRBV20-1 and TRBJ2-7; D gene uncertain. The ends were cut back, 0 bases at V and 4 bases at J, with 10 bases in the middle. Looked up from germline, CDR1 is DFQATT and CDR2 is SNEGSKA (reference sequence). The CDR3 consists of 13 residues. CDR3 sequence: CSARDRMAYEQYF. The CDR3 region has the DNA TGCAGTGCTAGAGATCGGATGGCATACGAGCAGTACTTC.

This clonotype was seen more than once but under ten times. In DNA form, the CDR3 reads TGTGCCAGCAGCCCCCTCGGACAGGGGGAAGCAACTAATGAAAAACTGTTTTTT. Its translation: CASSPLGQGEATNEKLFF. This rearrangement joins TRBV12-1 to TRBJ1-4; TRBD1 reflects the table's D call only, with no check against the DNA. TRBV12-1 is labeled a pseudogene. CDR3 length: 18 residues.

The chain joins TRBV20-1 to TRBJ2-5; D not resolved. Gene TRBJ2-7 matches the end of the DNA better, so the J call may be wrong. The CDR3 has 13 residues. CDR1 is DFQATT and CDR2 is SNEGSKA in the germline V gene (reference sequence). The CDR3 is CSASELVSLEQYF. The CDR3 nucleotides are TGCAGTGCGAGTGAATTGGTTTCCCTCGAGCAGTACTTC.

The chain carries TRBV20-1 and TRBJ2-5, with D maybe TRBD2 (7 bases). CDR3 length: 15 amino acids. The V gene's germline CDR1 is DFQATT and CDR2 SNEGSKA (reference sequence). Trimming stripped 0 bases from V and 1 base from J, with 12 bases between. The CDR3 DNA sequence: TGCAGTGCTAGAGAGGGGGCGGGGGTCCAAGAGACCCAGTACTTC. This gives the protein CSAREGAGVQETQYF.

V is TRBV27 and J is TRBJ2-7; 9 bases fit TRBD1. Germline CDR1 and CDR2: MNHEY and SMNVEV (reference sequence). Germline trimming cut 8 bases from V and 3 bases from J; bases unmatched to any gene: 5. The CDR3 is 13 residues long. CDR3 in DNA: TGTGCCAGCGGGGGACAGGGTCTCTACGAGCAGTACTTC. Translation gives CASGGQGLYEQYF.